This T cell receptor (beta chain) comes out of a study of T cell repertoires in cytomegalovirus infection. Study background: Researchers turned to recently identified HLA-C-restricted CMV epitopes as well as well-studied HLA-B-restricted ones. Matching HLA type, along with CMV infection, was indicated by public TCR beta signatures.

Study outcomes and limitations: Of the TCR beta families, the public ones yielded a cumulative frequency that identified carriers of CMV plus the relevant HLA. CMV-specific TCR beta clonotypes restricted by HLA-C dominated the ex vivo response.

Trimming removed 3 bases from V and 6 bases from J, with 5 bases in between. Germline V CDR1 and CDR2: LNHDA, SQIVND (reference sequence). The CDR3 length is 11 residues. Points on this clonotype: What it binds is unknown.

TCRdb re-called the reads through MiXCR, storing one row per CDR3 protein. The repertoire holds around 770,000 distinct CDR3 sequences, with 29% as singletons. Sequenced material: cultured CD8+ T cells from PBMCs, taken from culture after CMV antigen stimulation. The chain carries TRBV19 and TRBJ1-2; no reliable D call. The receptor comes from a human donor in good health (CMV status not recorded). Some clones in this sample may be carry-over from other donors' samples. The CDR3 spells CASSMTDGYTF. Here the CDR3 DNA reads TGTGCCAGTAGTATGACGGATGGCTACACCTTC.